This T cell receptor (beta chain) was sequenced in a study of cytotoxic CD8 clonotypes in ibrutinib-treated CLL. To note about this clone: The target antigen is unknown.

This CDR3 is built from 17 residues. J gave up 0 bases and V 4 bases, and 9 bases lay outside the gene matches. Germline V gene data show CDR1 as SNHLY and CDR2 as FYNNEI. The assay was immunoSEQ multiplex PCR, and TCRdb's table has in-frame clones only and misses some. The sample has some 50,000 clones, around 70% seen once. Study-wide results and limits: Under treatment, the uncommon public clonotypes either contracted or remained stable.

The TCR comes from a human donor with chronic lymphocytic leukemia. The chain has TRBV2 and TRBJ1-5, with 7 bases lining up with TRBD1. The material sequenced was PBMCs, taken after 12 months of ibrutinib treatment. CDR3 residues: CASSGDRESGSNQPQHF. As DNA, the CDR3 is TGTGCCAGCAGTGGAGACAGGGAAAGTGGTAGCAATCAGCCCCAGCATTTT. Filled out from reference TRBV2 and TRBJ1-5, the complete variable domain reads EPEVTQTPSHQVTQMGQEVILRCVPISNHLYFYWYRQILGQKVEFLVSFYNNEISEKSEIFDDQFSVERPDGSNFTLKIRSTKLEDSAMYFCASSGDRESGSNQPQHFGDGTRLSIL.